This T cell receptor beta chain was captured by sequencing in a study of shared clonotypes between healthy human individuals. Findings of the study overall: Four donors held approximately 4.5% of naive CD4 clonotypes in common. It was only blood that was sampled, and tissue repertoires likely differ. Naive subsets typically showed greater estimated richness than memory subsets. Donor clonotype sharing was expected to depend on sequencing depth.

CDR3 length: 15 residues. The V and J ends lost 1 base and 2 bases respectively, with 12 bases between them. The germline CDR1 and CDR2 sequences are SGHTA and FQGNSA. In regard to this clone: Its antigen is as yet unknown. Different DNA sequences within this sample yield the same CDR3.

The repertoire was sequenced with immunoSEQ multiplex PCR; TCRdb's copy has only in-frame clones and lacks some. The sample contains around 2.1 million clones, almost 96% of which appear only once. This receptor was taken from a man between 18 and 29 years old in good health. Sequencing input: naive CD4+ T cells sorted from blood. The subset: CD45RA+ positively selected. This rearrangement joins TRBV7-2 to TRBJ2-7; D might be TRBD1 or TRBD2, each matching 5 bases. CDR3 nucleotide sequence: TGTGCCAGCAGCTTAGTAGGGACGGAGCCCTACGAGCAGTACTTC. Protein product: CASSLVGTEPYEQYF.